These T cell receptor beta chains were read from a single sample in a study of T cells in Graves' hyperthyroidism and ophthalmopathy. TCRdb called the multiplex PCR reads again in MiXCR, with one record for every CDR3 protein. In the table there are roughly 420,000 distinct CDR3 sequences, less than 20% of which are singletons. The specimen was blood. These receptors originate from a woman aged 18-29 years with Graves' hyperthyroidism. CDR3s include the opening cysteine and the closing phenylalanine or tryptophan. A D gene is named only where the DNA matches it firmly. Only some rows state a clone size, as once, few, many or a class for expanded clones.

many TRBJ2-1 TRBD2 TRBV20-1 TGCAGTGCTAGTGTGACTAGCGGAACCAATGAGCAGTTCTTC CSASVTSGTNEQFF
many TRBJ2-7 TRBD2 TRBV28 TGTGCCAGCAGTTTATATGCGGGGGGCCCCTACGAGCAGTACTTC CASSLYAGGPYEQYF
- TRBJ1-5 TRBD1 TRBV20-1 TGCAGTGCCTCGGGGACAGCTAGCAATCAGCCCCAGCATTTT CSASGTASNQPQHF
few TRBJ1-2 - TRBV6-2/TRBV6-3 TGTGCCAGCAGTTACGAAGGGACACCGAACTATGGCTACACCTTC CASSYEGTPNYGYTF
many TRBJ2-7 - TRBV2 TGTGCCAGCAGTGAGACCACCGTTACCTACGAGCAGTACTTC CASSETTVTYEQYF
- TRBJ1-2 - TRBV9 TGTGCCAGCAGGAAGGGGCAGAGGACAGACTATGGCTACACCTTC CASRKGQRTDYGYTF
many TRBJ2-5 - TRBV7-2 TGTGCCAGCAGATTGGGAGAGACCCAGTACTTC CASRLGETQYF
- TRBJ2-1 - TRBV7-2 TGTGCCAGCAGCCTAGGTGCGTGGTGGGAGCAGTTCTTC CASSLGAWWEQFF
- TRBJ1-1 TRBD1 TRBV4-2 TGTGCCAGCAGCCGGCTACAGGGGCGCGCTGAAGCTTTCTTT CASSRLQGRAEAFF
many TRBJ2-3 TRBD1 TRBV5-6 TGTGCCAGCAGCTTTGGCTTTGGTCCGGGACAGGGAGTTTCAGATACGCAGTATTTT CASSFGFGPGQGVSDTQYF
many TRBJ1-2 - TRBV4-3 TGCGCCAGCAGCCAAGATCCAGGGAACAACTATGGCTACACCTTC CASSQDPGNNYGYTF
few TRBJ1-2 - TRBV6-1 TGTGCCAGCAGTGGGGCCCGCGGACGGCTCTATGGCTACACCTTC CASSGARGRLYGYTF
many TRBJ2-7 - TRBV28 TGTGCCAGCAGTCCCCTTCTGTCGTGGGAGATAGGATACGAGCAGTACTTC CASSPLLSWEIGYEQYF
many TRBJ2-3 - TRBV7-9 TGTGCCAGCAGCCTTTCCGGGGCCTCGCTTCCTTATACGCAGTATTTT CASSLSGASLPYTQYF
few TRBJ2-1 TRBD2 TRBV28 TGTGCCAGCAATGAAACTAGCGGCTTACACAATGAGCAGTTCTTC CASNETSGLHNEQFF
many TRBJ2-1 TRBD2 TRBV24-1 TGTGCCACCAGTGATCTAATAGCGGGGGGGCGCAATGAGCAGTTCTTC CATSDLIAGGRNEQFF
many TRBJ2-2 TRBD1 TRBV28 TGTGCCTCACAGGGGAAGAGCACCGGGGAGCTGTTTTTT CASQGKSTGELFF
many TRBJ2-3 TRBD2 TRBV28 TGTGCCAGCAGTCCCCTCGGACTAGCGGTCAACACAGATACGCAGTATTTT CASSPLGLAVNTDTQYF
many TRBJ1-4 - TRBV18 TGTGCCAGCTCACGGAATCCCAGGAGGGGAACTAATGAAAAACTGTTTTTT CASSRNPRRGTNEKLFF
- TRBJ2-3 TRBD2 TRBV19 TGTGCCAGTAGTTTACTAGCGGGGAAGACTAGCACAGATACGCAGTATTTT CASSLLAGKTSTDTQYF
many TRBJ2-3 - TRBV14 TGTGCCAGCAGCAACTTGGGACCGACATCCGCAGATACGCAGTATTTT CASSNLGPTSADTQYF
- TRBJ2-7 - TRBV14 TGTGCCAGCAGCCAAGGATATCTGGCCGAGCAGTACTTC CASSQGYLAEQYF
many TRBJ1-2 TRBD1 TRBV27 TGTGCCAGCAGTTCACACACCGGGACAGGGGGATTTGGGTATGGCTACACCTTC CASSSHTGTGGFGYGYTF
many TRBJ2-3 - TRBV3-1 TGTGCCAGCGGAGGGGCCCGCACAGATACGCAGTATTTT CASGGARTDTQYF
few TRBJ2-7 TRBD1 TRBV6-9 TGTGCCAGCAGTTACACCGGACAGGCCCCTGAGCAGTACTTC CASSYTGQAPEQYF
few TRBJ1-3 - TRBV5-6 TGTGCCAGCAGCTTGGGCTTAGAAAACACCATATATTTT CASSLGLENTIYF
few TRBJ2-7 TRBD2 TRBV27 TGTGCCAGCAGTCCTAGCGGGAGAAAGTCCGAGCAGTACTTC CASSPSGRKSEQYF
- TRBJ2-4 - TRBV7-9 TGTGCCAGCAGCTTTCCACCGGGACCTTCTGCCAAAAACATTCAGTACTTC CASSFPPGPSAKNIQYF
many TRBJ1-1 - TRBV18 TGTGCCAGCTCAGCTGGAATAGGGGGCACTGAAGCTTTCTTT CASSAGIGGTEAFF
- TRBJ2-7 - TRBV19 TGTGCCAGTAGTATAGATGCTACACCGGGTTACGAGCAGTACTTC CASSIDATPGYEQYF
many TRBJ2-1 - TRBV7-2 TGTGCCACCCGACCGGGACTTTCCTACAATGAGCAGTTCTTC CATRPGLSYNEQFF
many TRBJ2-3 - TRBV5-1 TGCGCCAGCAGCCCGGTTCGCGCGGGAAGACCTGATACGCAGTATTTT CASSPVRAGRPDTQYF
- TRBJ2-2 - TRBV27 TGTGCCAGCAGTTTCTCGGGACTGCACGCGAACACCGGGGAGCTGTTTTTT CASSFSGLHANTGELFF
few TRBJ2-7 TRBD1 TRBV19 TGTGCCAGTACCCCGGGACAGGGGGTCTACGAGCAGTACTTC CASTPGQGVYEQYF